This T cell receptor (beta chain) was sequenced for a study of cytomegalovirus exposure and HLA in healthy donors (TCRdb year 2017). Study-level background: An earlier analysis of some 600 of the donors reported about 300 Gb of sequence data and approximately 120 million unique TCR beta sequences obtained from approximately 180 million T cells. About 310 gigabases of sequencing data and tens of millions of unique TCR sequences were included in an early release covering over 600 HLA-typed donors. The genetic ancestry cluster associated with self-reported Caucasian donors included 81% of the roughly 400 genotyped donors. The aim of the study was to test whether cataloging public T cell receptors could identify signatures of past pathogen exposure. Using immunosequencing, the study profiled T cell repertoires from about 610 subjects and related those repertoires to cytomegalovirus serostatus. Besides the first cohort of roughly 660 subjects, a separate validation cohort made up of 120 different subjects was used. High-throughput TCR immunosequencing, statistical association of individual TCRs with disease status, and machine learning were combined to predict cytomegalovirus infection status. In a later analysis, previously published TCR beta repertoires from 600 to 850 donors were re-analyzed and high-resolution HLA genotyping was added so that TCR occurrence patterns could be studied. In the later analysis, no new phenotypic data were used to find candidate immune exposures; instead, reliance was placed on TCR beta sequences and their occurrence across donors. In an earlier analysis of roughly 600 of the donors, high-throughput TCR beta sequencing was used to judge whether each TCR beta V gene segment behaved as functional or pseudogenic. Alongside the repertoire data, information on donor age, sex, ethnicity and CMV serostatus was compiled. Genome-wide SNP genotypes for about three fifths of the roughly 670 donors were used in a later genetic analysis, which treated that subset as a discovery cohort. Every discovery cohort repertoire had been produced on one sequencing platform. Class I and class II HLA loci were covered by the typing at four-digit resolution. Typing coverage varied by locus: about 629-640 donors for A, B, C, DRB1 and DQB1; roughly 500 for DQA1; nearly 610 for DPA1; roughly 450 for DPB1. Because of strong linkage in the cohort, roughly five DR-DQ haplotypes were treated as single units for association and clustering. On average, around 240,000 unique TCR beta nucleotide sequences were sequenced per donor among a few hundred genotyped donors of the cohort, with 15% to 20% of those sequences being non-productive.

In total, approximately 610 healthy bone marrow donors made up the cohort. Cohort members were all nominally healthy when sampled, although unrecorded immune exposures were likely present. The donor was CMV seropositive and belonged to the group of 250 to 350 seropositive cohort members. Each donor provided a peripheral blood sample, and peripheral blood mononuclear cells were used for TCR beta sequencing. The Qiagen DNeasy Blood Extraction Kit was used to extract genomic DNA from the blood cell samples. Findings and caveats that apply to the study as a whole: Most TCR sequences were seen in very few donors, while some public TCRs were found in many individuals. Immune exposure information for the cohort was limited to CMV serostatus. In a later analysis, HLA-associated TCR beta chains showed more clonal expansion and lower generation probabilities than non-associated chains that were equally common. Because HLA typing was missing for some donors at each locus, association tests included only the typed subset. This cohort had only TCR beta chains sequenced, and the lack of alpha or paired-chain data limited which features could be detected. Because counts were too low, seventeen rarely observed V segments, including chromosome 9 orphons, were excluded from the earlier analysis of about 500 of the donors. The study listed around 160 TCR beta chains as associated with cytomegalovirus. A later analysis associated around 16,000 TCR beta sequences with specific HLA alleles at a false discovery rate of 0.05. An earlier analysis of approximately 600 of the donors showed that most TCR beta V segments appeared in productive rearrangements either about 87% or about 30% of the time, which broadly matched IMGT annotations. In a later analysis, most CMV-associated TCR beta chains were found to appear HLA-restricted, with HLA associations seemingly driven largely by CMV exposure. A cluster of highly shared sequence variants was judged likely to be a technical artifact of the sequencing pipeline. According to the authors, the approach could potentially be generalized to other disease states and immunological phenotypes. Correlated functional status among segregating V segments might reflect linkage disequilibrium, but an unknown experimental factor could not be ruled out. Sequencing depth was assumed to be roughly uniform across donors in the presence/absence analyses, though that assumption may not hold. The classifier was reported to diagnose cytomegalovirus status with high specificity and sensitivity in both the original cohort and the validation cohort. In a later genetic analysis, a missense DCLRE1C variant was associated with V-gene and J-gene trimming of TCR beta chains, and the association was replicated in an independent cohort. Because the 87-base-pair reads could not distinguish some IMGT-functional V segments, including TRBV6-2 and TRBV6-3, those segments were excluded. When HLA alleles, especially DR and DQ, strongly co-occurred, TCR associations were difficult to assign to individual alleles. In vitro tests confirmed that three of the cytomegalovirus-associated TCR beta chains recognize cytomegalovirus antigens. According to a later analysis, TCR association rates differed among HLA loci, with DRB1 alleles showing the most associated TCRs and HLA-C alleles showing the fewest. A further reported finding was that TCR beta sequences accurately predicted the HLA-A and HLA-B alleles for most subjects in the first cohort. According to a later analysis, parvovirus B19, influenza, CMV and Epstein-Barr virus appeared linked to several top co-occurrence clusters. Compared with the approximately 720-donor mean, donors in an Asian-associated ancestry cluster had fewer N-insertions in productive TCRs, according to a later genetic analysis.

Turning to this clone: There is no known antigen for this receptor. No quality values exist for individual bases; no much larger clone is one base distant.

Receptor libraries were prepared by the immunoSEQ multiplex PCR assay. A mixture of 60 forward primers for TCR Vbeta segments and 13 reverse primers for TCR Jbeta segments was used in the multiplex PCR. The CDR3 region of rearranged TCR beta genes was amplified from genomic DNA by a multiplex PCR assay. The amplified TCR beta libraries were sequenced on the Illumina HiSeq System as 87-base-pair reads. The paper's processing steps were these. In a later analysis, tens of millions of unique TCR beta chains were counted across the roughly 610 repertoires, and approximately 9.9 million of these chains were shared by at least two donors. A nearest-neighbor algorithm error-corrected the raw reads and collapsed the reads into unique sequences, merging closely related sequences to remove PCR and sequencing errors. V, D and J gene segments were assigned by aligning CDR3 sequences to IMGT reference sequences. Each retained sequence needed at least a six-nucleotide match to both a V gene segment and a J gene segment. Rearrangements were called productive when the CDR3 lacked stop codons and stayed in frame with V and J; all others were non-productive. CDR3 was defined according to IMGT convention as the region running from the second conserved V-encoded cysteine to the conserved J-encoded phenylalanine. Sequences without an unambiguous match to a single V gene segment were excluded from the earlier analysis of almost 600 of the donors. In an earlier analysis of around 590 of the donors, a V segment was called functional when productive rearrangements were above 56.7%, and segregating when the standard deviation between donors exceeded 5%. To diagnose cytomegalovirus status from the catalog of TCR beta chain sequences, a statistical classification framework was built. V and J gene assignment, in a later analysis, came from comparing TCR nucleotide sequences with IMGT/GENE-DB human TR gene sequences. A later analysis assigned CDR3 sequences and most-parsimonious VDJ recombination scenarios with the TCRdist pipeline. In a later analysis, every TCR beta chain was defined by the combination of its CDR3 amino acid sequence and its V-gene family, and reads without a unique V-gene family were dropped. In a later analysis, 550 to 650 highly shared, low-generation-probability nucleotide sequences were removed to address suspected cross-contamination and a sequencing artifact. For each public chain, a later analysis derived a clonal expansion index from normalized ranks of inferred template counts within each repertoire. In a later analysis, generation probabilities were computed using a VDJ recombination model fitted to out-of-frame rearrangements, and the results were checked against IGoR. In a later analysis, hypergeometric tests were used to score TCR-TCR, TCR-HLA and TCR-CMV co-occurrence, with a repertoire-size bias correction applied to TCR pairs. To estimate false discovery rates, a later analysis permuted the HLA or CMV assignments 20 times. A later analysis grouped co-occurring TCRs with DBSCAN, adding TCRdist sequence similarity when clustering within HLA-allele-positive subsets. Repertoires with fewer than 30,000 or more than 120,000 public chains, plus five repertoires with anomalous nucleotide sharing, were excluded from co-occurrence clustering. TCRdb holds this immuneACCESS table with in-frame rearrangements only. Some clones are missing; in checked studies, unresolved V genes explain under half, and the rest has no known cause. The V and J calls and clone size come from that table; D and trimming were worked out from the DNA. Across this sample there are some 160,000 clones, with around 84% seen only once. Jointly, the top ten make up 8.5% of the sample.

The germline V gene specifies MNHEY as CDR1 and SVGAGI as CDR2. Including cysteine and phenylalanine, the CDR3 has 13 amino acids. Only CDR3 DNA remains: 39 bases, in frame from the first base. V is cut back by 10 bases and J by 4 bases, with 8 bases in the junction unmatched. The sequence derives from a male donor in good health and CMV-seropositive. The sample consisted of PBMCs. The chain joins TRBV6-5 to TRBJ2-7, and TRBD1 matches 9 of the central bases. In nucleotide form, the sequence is TGTGCCACACACCGGACAGGGGCGTACGAGCAGTACTTC. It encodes CATHRTGAYEQYF.